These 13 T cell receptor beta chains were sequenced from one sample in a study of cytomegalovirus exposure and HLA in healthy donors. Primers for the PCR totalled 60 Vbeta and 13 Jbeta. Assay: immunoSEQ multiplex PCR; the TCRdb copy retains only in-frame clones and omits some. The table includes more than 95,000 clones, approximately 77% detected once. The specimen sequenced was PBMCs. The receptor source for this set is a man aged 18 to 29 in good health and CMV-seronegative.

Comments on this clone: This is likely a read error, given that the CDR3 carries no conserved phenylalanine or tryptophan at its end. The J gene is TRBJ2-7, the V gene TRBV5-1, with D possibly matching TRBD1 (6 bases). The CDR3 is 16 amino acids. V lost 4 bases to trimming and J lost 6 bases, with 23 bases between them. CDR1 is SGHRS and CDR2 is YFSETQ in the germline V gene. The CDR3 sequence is CASSLGHRDTLVEQYL. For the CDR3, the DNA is TGCGCCAGCAGCCTGGGACACCGGGACACCCTAGTCGAGCAGTACCTC.

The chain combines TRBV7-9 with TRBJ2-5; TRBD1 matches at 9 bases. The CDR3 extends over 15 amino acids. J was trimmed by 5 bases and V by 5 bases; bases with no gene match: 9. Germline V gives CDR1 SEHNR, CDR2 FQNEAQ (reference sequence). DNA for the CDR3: TGTGCCAGCAGCCCCTCGACGACAGGGGGGGAGACCCAGTACTTC. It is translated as CASSPSTTGGETQYF. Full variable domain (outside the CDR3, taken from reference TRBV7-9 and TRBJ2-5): DTGVSQNPRHKITKRGQNVTFRCDPISEHNRLYWYRQTLGQGPEFLTYFQNEAQLEKSRLLSDRFSAERPKGSFSTLEIQRTEQGDSAMYLCASSPSTTGGETQYFGPGTRLLVL.

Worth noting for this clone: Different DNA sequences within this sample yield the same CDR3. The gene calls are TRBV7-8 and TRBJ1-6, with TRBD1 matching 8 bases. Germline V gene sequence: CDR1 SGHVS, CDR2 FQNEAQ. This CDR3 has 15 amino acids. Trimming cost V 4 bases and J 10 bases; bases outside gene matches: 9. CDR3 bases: TGTGCCAGCAGCTCCGGACAGGGAATGGGATCACCCCTCCACTTT. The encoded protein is CASSSGQGMGSPLHF.

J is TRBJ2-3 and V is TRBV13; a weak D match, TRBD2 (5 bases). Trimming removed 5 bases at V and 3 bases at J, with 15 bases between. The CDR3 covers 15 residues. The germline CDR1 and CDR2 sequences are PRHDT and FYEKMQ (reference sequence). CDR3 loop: CASSPGLATTDTQYF. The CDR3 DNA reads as TGTGCCAGCAGCCCCGGGTTAGCGACTACAGATACGCAGTATTTT.

The CDR3 DNA reads as TGTGCCAGCAGCCATGGGACTAGCGGGGGGGCTGTAGATACGCAGTATTTT. Amino acid sequence: CASSHGTSGGAVDTQYF. V gene TRBV9 combines with J gene TRBJ2-3, with 16 bases identical to TRBD2. This CDR3 contains 17 residues. Germline loops: CDR1 SGDLS, CDR2 YYNGEE. V was clipped by 4 bases and J by 5 bases; unmatched bases: 7. Drawing the rest from reference TRBV9 and TRBJ2-3, the complete variable domain is DSGVTQTPKHLITATGQRVTLRCSPRSGDLSVYWYQQSLDQGLQFLIQYYNGEERAKGNILERFSAQQFPDLHSELNLSSLELGDSALYFCASSHGTSGGAVDTQYFGPGTRLTVL.

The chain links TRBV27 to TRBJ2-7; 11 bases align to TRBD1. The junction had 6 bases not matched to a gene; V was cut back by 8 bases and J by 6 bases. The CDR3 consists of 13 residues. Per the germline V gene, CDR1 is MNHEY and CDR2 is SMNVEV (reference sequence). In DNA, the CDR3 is TGTGCCAGCTATAGGACAGGGGGCGGCGAGCAGTACTTC. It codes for CASYRTGGGEQYF.

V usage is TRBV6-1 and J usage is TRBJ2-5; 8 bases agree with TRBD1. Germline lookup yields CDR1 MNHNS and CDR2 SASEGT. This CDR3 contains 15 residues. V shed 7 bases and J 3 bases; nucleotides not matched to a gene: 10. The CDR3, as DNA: TGTGCCAGCAAGAACAGGGGGTTTTTGGAAGAGACCCAGTACTTC. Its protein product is CASKNRGFLEETQYF.

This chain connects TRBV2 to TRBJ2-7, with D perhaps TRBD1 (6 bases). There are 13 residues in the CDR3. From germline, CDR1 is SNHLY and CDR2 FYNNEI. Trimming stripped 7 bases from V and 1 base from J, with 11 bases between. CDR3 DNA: TGTGCCAGCAACCCACAGGGATCCTACGAGCAGTACTTC. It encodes CASNPQGSYEQYF.

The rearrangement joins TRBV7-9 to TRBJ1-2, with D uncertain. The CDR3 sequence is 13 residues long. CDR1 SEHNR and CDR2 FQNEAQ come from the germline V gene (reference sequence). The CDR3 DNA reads TGTGCGTCCGAAATGGGAGGGAACTATGGCTACACCTTC. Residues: CASEMGGNYGYTF. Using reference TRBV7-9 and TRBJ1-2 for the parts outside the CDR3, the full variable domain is DTGVSQNPRHKITKRGQNVTFRCDPISEHNRLYWYRQTLGQGPEFLTYFQNEAQLEKSRLLSDRFSAERPKGSFSTLEIQRTEQGDSAMYLCASEMGGNYGYTFGSGTRLTVV.

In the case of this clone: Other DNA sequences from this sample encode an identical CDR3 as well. The DNA of the CDR3 is TGTGCCAGCAGTCCCCGCGGGGGGCGGTACGAGCAGTACTTC. It is translated as CASSPRGGRYEQYF. The V call is TRBV6-1, the J call TRBJ2-7; 8 bases are shared with TRBD2. The V gene end was trimmed by 5 bases and the J gene end by 4 bases; junction bases not matched to a gene: 7. Germline values: CDR1 MNHNS, CDR2 SASEGT. This CDR3 has 14 residues.

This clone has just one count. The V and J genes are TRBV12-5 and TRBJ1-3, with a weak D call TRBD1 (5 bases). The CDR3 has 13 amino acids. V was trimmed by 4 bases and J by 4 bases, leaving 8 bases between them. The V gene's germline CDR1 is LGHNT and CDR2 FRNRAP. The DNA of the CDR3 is TGTGCTAGTGGTTGGACAAGAGGAAACACCATATATTTT. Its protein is CASGWTRGNTIYF.

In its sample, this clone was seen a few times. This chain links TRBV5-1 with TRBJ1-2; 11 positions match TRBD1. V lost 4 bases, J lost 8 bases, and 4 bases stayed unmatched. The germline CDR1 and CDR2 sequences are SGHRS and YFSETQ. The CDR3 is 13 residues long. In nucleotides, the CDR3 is TGCGCCAGCAGCCCGGGACAGGGGGACGGCTACACCTTC. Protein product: CASSPGQGDGYTF.

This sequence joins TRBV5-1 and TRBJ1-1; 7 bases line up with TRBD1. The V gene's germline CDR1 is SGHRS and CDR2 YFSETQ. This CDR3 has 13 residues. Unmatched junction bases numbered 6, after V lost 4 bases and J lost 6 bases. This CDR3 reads CASSGTGDPEAFF. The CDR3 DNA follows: TGCGCCAGCAGCGGAACAGGGGATCCTGAAGCTTTCTTT.